A selection of T cell receptor beta chains follows, all from one sample in a study of glioma-infiltrating T cells after dendritic cell vaccination. Clones were read by immunoSEQ multiplex PCR, and TCRdb kept only the in-frame ones, dropping some. The sample records about 73,000 clones, over 70% being singletons. Material: blood, obtained before dendritic cell vaccination. The receptors originated from a human donor with glioblastoma. CDR3s include the opening cysteine and the closing phenylalanine or tryptophan. D genes are given only for firm matches. Clone size is given for some rows only: seen once, a few or many times, or a class if the clone is expanded.

TRBJ1-5	17	TRBV5-1	TRBD1	.	CASSYGPQGQSNQPQHF	TGCGCCAGCAGCTACGGACCCCAGGGACAGAGCAATCAGCCCCAGCATTTT
TRBJ2-5	17	TRBV5-1	TRBD2	.	CASSLTGTSGGAETQYF	TGCGCCAGCAGCTTGACGGGGACTAGCGGGGGGGCTGAGACCCAGTACTTC
TRBJ2-7	15	TRBV6-5	TRBD2	.	CASSYSSGGAYEQYF	TGTGCCAGCAGTTACTCTAGCGGGGGGGCCTACGAGCAGTACTTC
TRBJ1-1	16	TRBV27	TRBD1	once	CASSSQGARVNTEAFF	TGTGCCAGCAGTTCTCAGGGGGCGAGGGTGAACACTGAAGCTTTCTTT
TRBJ1-1	11	TRBV29-1	TRBD1	.	CSVRTGTEAFF	TGCAGCGTCAGGACAGGCACTGAAGCTTTCTTT
TRBJ2-1	16	TRBV7-2	TRBD2	medium-sized	CASSLVRLAVYNEQFF	TGTGCCAGCAGCTTAGTCCGACTAGCGGTGTACAATGAGCAGTTCTTC
TRBJ1-4	14	TRBV13	TRBD1	.	CASSGGQWGEKLFF	TGTGCCAGCAGCGGGGGACAGTGGGGTGAAAAACTGTTTTTT
TRBJ2-7	18	TRBV18	TRBD1	.	CASSPPIWDRGRNYEQYF	TGTGCCAGCTCACCACCTATCTGGGACAGGGGGCGAAATTACGAGCAGTACTTC
TRBJ2-7	13	TRBV7-2	TRBD2	.	CASSFFRGDEQYF	TGTGCCAGCAGCTTCTTTCGGGGGGACGAGCAGTACTTC
TRBJ2-2	14	TRBV6-1	TRBD1	.	CASSEGQGVGELFF	TGTGCCAGCAGTGAAGGACAGGGGGTAGGGGAGCTGTTTTTT
TRBJ1-4	15	TRBV2	.	.	CASQGGGATNEKLFF	TGTGCCAGTCAAGGCGGGGGTGCAACTAATGAAAAACTGTTTTTT
TRBJ2-2	17	TRBV7-9	TRBD1	.	CASSSPSSGGLTGELFF	TGTGCCAGCAGTTCACCTAGTTCAGGGGGCTTGACCGGGGAGCTGTTTTTT
TRBJ2-5	15	TRBV6-6	TRBD1	.	CASSQNRQGQETQYF	TGTGCCAGCAGCCAAAATCGACAGGGCCAAGAGACCCAGTACTTC
TRBJ1-2	14	TRBV27	.	.	CASSLFQGNYGYTF	TGTGCCAGCAGTTTGTTCCAGGGAAACTATGGCTACACCTTC
TRBJ1-1	14	TRBV6-1	.	.	CASSDIGELVKAFF	TGTGCCAGCAGTGATATCGGGGAGCTAGTCAAAGCTTTCTTT
TRBJ1-4	13	TRBV12-5	.	few	CASGFHRGGKLFF	TGTGCTAGTGGTTTTCACCGGGGTGGAAAACTGTTTTTT
TRBJ1-3	16	TRBV6-1	TRBD1	.	CASREPGQGSGNTIYF	TGTGCCAGCAGAGAACCGGGACAGGGTTCTGGAAACACCATATATTTT
TRBJ2-1	17	TRBV9	TRBD2	.	CASSEPQTSGRGYEQFF	TGTGCCAGCAGCGAGCCCCAAACTAGCGGGAGGGGCTATGAGCAGTTCTTC
TRBJ2-7	15	TRBV5-6	.	.	CASSLGTYSSHEQYF	TGTGCCAGCAGCTTGGGGACTTATAGCTCCCACGAGCAGTACTTC
TRBJ2-5	16	TRBV5-1	TRBD2	.	CASSSGLAGDVETQYF	TGCGCCAGCAGCTCCGGACTAGCGGGAGACGTAGAGACCCAGTACTTC
TRBJ2-1	13	TRBV14	TRBD2	once	CASSQEARGRLVF	TGTGCCAGCAGCCAAGAAGCTCGCGGGAGATTGGTCTTC
TRBJ2-5	15	TRBV6-1	.	.	CASSEALRGRETQYF	TGTGCCAGCAGTGAAGCGCTTCGCGGGCGTGAGACCCAGTACTTC
TRBJ1-2	15	TRBV6-5	.	.	CASSYSRGTSYGYTF	TGTGCCAGCAGTTACTCTAGGGGGACGTCCTATGGCTACACCTTC
TRBJ2-1	16	TRBV5-6	TRBD1	.	CASSTTTGAASNEQFF	TGTGCCAGCAGCACGACAACAGGGGCCGCCTCCAATGAGCAGTTCTTC
TRBJ1-4	13	TRBV6-1	TRBD1	.	CASRSGGNEKLFF	TGTGCCAGCAGGTCAGGGGGGAATGAAAAACTGTTTTTT
TRBJ2-3	15	TRBV6-5	.	once	CASSPYGFSTDTQYF	TGTGCCAGCAGTCCCTATGGTTTTAGCACAGATACGCAGTATTTT